This T cell receptor beta chain was documented in a study of T cell changes during pregnancy in multiple sclerosis (dated 2019 in TCRdb). About the investigation overall: The study examined how the T cell repertoire changed over the course of pregnancy in women with multiple sclerosis.

The library came from the immunoSEQ multiplex PCR assay. The immuneACCESS repertoire file appears here via TCRdb, limited to in-frame rearrangements. These files lack a portion of the clones; in checked studies, under half of the deficit traces to unresolved V genes, and the cause of the others is not known. Across this sample there are about 67,000 clones, with just over 90% seen only once. The ten largest clones capture around 1.6% of the sample. The germline V gene supplies CDR1 SGHTA and CDR2 FQGNSA. The CDR3 contains 15 residues, cysteine and phenylalanine counted. Kept here is only the CDR3 DNA, which spans 45 bases and is read in frame from base 1. Trimming costs V 8 bases and J 6 bases, and their ends lie 17 bases apart. This clone was seen just once. Its antigen remains undetermined. No qualities accompany the bases; no much larger clone lies one base away.

The receptor chain draws on TRBV7-2 and TRBJ1-6, with the D gene uncertain. The receptor's source is a female donor with multiple sclerosis, enrolled in a pregnancy study. The specimen comprised peripheral blood, sampled in the third trimester of pregnancy. The sequence in DNA is TGTGCCAGCTCCCTGATCGGGGTGCCTAATTCACCCCTCCACTTT. Its translation reads: CASSLIGVPNSPLHF.